This T cell receptor (beta chain) originates from a study of T cell responses to AZD1222 COVID-19 vaccine. Study context: The analysis combined second doses at about 4 or about 12 weeks. Whole-study results and caveats: Two doses of AZD1222 preceded a rise in Spike-specific TCR breadth and depth.

Clones were read by immunoSEQ multiplex PCR, and TCRdb kept only the in-frame ones, dropping some. The repertoire holds over 100,000 clones, with over 90% as singletons. Trimming stripped 3 bases from V and 0 bases from J, with 9 bases between. The CDR3 is made up of 14 amino acids. Germline assignment: CDR1 GTSNPN and CDR2 SVGIG (reference sequence). The sample holds one count of this clone. Its target is not known. The clonotype originates from an adult in good health. The chain is built from TRBV30 and TRBJ2-4; D uncertain. Sequenced material: peripheral blood, taken on day 0 of AZD1222 vaccination. CDR3 nucleotides: TGTGCCTGGAGCCAGGACCGAGCCAAAAACATTCAGTACTTC. Translating it yields CAWSQDRAKNIQYF.